The entry below gives a single T cell receptor (beta chain) sequence along with its context. The antigen is undetermined. The data are from a study of shared clonotypes between healthy human individuals. General study points: About 5% was the fraction of naive CD4 clonotypes found shared across several donors.

The method was immunoSEQ multiplex PCR; TCRdb's version includes in-frame clones alone and lacks a portion of them. The repertoire includes over a million clones, 96% of them detected once, and roughly 1.1% sits in the top ten. A CD45RA-negative memory subset and a CD45RA+ naive subset were separated from the CD4+ cells. Trimming took 2 bases from V and 5 from J, leaving 12 bases between them. CDR1 is ENHRY and CDR2 is SYGVKD in the germline V gene. CDR3 size: 14 residues. Source material: naive CD4+ T cells sorted from blood. Subset in this sample: CD45RA+ positively selected. The sequence was obtained from a man aged 30-40 years in good health. This sequence joins TRBV10-3 and TRBJ2-5; D not certain. In DNA, the CDR3 is TGTGCCATCAGTGAGCCCGGGCTGGCGGAGACCCAGTACTTC. This gives the protein CAISEPGLAETQYF.